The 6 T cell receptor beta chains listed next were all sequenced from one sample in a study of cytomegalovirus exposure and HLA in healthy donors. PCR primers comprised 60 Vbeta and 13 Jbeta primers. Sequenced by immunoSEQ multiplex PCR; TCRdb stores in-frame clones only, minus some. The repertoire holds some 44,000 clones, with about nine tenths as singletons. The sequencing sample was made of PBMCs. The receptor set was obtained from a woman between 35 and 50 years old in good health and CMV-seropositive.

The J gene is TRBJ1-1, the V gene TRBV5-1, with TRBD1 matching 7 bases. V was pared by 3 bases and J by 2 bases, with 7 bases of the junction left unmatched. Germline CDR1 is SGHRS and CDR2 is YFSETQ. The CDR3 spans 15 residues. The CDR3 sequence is CASSSDRQGNTEAFF. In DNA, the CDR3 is TGCGCCAGCAGCTCCGACCGACAGGGAAACACTGAAGCTTTCTTT. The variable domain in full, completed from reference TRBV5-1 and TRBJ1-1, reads KAGVTQTPRYLIKTRGQQVTLSCSPISGHRSVSWYQQTPGQGLQFLFEYFSETQRNKGNFPGRFSGRQFSNSRSEMNVSTLELGDSALYLCASSSDRQGNTEAFFGQGTRLTVV.

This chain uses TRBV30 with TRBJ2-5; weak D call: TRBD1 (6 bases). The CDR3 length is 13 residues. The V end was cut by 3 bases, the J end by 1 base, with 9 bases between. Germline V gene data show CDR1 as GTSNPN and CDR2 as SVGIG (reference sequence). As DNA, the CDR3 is TGTGCCTGGAGCCGGACAGTCCAAGAGACCCAGTACTTC. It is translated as CAWSRTVQETQYF.

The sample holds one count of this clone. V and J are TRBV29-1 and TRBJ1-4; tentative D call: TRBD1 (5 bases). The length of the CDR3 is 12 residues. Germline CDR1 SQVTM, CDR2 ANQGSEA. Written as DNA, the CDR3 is TGCGGCGGCGGCAGGGATAATGAAAAACTGTTTTTT. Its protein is CGGGRDNEKLFF.

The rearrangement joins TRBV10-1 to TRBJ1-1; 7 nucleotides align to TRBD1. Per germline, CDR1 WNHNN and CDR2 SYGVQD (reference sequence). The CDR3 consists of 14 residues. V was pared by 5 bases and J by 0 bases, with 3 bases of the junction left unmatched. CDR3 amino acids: CASSPGGLNTEAFF. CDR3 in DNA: TGCGCCAGCAGTCCAGGGGGATTGAACACTGAAGCTTTCTTT.

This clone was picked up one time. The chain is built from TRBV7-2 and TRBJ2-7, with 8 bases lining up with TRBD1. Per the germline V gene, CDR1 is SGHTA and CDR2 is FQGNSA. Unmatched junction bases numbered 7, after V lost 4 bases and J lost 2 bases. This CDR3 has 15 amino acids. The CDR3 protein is CASSSMGQVPYEQYF. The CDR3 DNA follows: TGTGCCAGCAGCTCTATGGGACAGGTTCCCTACGAGCAGTACTTC.

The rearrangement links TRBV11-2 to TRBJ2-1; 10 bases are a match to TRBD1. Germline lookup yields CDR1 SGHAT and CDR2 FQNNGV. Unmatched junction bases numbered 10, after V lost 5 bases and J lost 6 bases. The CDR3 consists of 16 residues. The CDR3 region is CASSTQRTGGGNEQFF. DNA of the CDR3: TGTGCCAGCAGCACTCAGAGGACAGGGGGGGGCAATGAGCAGTTCTTC.